A single sample gave rise to the 17 T cell receptor beta chains below, sequenced in a study of post-analysis software for immune sequencing data. General study results and limits: TRBV5-6, TRBV5-1 and TRBV20-1 were among 4 or 5 TRBV segments more frequent in patients than controls.

Their cognate antigens are unknown. Built from TCR beta cDNA, the libraries had unique molecular identifiers in them. TCRdb re-called the PCR reads with MiXCR, one entry per CDR3 protein. This table holds 750,000 to 950,000 distinct CDR3 sequences, about 53% found once. The specimen sequenced was blood. The receptors here all came from a girl aged 10-17 years with multiple sclerosis.

The rearrangement joins TRBV7-2 to TRBJ2-7, with a possible D match to TRBD2 (6 bases). The CDR3 has 14 amino acids. The V end was cut by 1 base, the J end by 5 bases, with 12 bases between. The germline V gene has CDR1 SGHTA and CDR2 FQGNSA. The CDR3 region has the DNA TGTGCCAGCAGCTTAGACCCCGCGGGGAACGAGCAGTACTTC. It codes for CASSLDPAGNEQYF.

Comment on this clonotype: The junction shows a germline mismatch at one end, possibly a read error. The gene calls are TRBV11-2 and TRBJ1-2; 11 bases are a match to TRBD1. The germline gives CDR1 SGHAT, CDR2 FQNNGV. CDR3 size: 16 residues. The CDR3 spells CANSYPGTGGSYGYTF. In DNA form, the CDR3 reads TGTGCCAACAGCTACCCCGGGACAGGGGGATCGTATGGCTACACCTTC.

This clonotype appeared a few times. The CDR3 sequence: CASSRTEGNEKLFF. CDR3 nucleotide sequence: TGTGCCAGCAGTCGGACAGAGGGTAATGAAAAACTGTTTTTT. The chain combines TRBV12-3 or TRBV12-4 with TRBJ1-4; weak D call: TRBD1 (6 bases). This CDR3 region has 14 residues. Trimming cost V 5 bases and J 4 bases, with 11 bases left between them.

CDR3: CASSVGGRTYYEQYF. CDR3 nucleotides: TGTGCCAGCAGCGTGGGGGGACGCACGTACTACGAGCAGTACTTC. The chain has TRBV7-2 and TRBJ2-7, with D possibly being TRBD2 (6 bases). V was pared by 5 bases and J by 3 bases, with 17 bases between. The germline gives CDR1 SGHTA, CDR2 FQGNSA. This CDR3 has 15 amino acids. Filled out from reference TRBV7-2 and TRBJ2-7, the complete variable domain reads GAGVSQSPSNKVTEKGKDVELRCDPISGHTALYWYRQSLGQGLEFLIYFQGNSAPDKSGLPSDRFSAERTGGSVSTLTIQRTQQEDSAVYLCASSVGGRTYYEQYFGPGTRLTVT.

In this sample, this clonotype turned up a few times. The chain is built from TRBV3-1 and TRBJ2-7, with TRBD1 as a possible D gene (6 bases). V lost 0 bases and J lost 3, with 9 bases in between. The CDR3 has 14 amino acids. In germline, CDR1 is LGHDT, CDR2 YNNKEL (reference sequence). The CDR3 reads CASSQDQGGYEQYF. Here the CDR3 DNA reads TGTGCCAGCAGCCAAGATCAAGGGGGCTACGAGCAGTACTTC.

The CDR3 here is CASRRNGQGAYEQYF. In DNA form, the CDR3 reads TGTGCCAGCCGGCGGAACGGACAGGGGGCCTACGAGCAGTACTTC. The rearrangement links TRBV12-3 or TRBV12-4 to TRBJ2-7; 10 bases fit TRBD1. V lost 8 bases to trimming and J lost 2 bases; unmatched junction nucleotides: 9. CDR3 length: 15 residues.

As DNA, the CDR3 is TGTGCCAGCAGATTCGGGGCTAGCGGGCCTCAAGAGACCCAGTACTTC. Translation: CASRFGASGPQETQYF. The chain carries TRBV3-1 and TRBJ2-5; 8 bases agree with TRBD2. Germline V lookup: CDR1 LGHDT, CDR2 YNNKEL (reference sequence). The CDR3 totals 16 residues. V shed 6 bases, J shed 2 bases, and the junction held 11 bases outside the gene matches.

The rearrangement uses TRBV7-2 and TRBJ2-3, with D perhaps being TRBD1 or TRBD2 (5 bases each). The CDR3 is 15 residues long. Germline V lookup: CDR1 SGHTA, CDR2 FQGNSA. The V end was cut by 5 bases, the J end by 6 bases, with 18 bases between. The CDR3 sequence: CASSAWGPGSDTQYF. In DNA form, the CDR3 reads TGTGCCAGCAGCGCCTGGGGCCCGGGGTCTGATACGCAGTATTTT.

This clonotype was counted once. The J gene is TRBJ2-1, the V gene TRBV6-1, with D perhaps matching TRBD2 (6 bases). CDR3 length: 14 amino acids. The germline gives CDR1 MNHNS, CDR2 SASEGT. V was trimmed by 4 bases and J by 6 bases, leaving 13 bases between them. CDR3 sequence (DNA): TGTGCCAGCAGTGCGGGGGACGGGAGCAATGAGCAGTTCTTC. Its protein is CASSAGDGSNEQFF.

The chain has TRBV10-3 and TRBJ2-1; 7 nucleotides align to TRBD1. Germline V CDR1 and CDR2: ENHRY, SYGVKD. Losses at the gene ends were 7 bases for V and 0 bases for J; bases not matched to a gene: 3. The CDR3 is made up of 14 amino acids. CDR3 coding DNA: TGTGCCATCAAGGGGGCGAGCTCCTACAATGAGCAGTTCTTC. Protein product: CAIKGASSYNEQFF.

The table lists this clonotype with a count of one. The genes are TRBV7-3 and TRBJ2-7; 8 bases fit TRBD2. Judging by the DNA end, TRBJ2-5 fits better; the J call may be wrong. Germline V gene data show CDR1 as SGHTA and CDR2 as FQGTGA. This CDR3 has 15 amino acids. CDR3: CASSPGTRGLETQYF. In DNA, the CDR3 is TGTGCCAGCAGCCCGGGGACTAGAGGATTGGAGACCCAGTACTTC.

This chain joins TRBV5-1 and TRBJ2-7, with 7 bases fitting TRBD2. The V gene end was trimmed by 0 bases and the J gene end by 7 bases; junction bases not matched to a gene: 10. Germline CDR1 reads SGHRS; CDR2 reads YFSETQ. The CDR3 is 15 residues long. The DNA of the CDR3 is TGCGCCAGCAGCTTGGAGTCGGGGGGTTTTAGGGAGCAGTACTTC. Amino acids: CASSLESGGFREQYF.

V gene TRBV12-3 or TRBV12-4 combines with J gene TRBJ2-7, with D uncertain. The CDR3 totals 14 residues. The germline V and J ends were trimmed by 4 bases and 5 bases, with 15 bases remaining between them. CDR3 DNA sequence: TGTGCCAGCAGTTGGGGATCAACAAGAAACGAGCAGTACTTC. This sequence encodes CASSWGSTRNEQYF.

V gene TRBV12-3 or TRBV12-4 combines with J gene TRBJ2-4, with TRBD1 identical over 9 bases. V was pared by 3 bases and J by 5 bases, with 5 bases of the junction left unmatched. CDR3 size: 15 residues. The CDR3 nucleotides read TGTGCCAGCAGTTTCCGGGACAGGGTCCAAAACATTCAGTACTTC. Residues: CASSFRDRVQNIQYF.

V is TRBV7-2 and J is TRBJ2-4; D is possibly TRBD2 (7 bases). The CDR3 runs to 16 residues. Germline assignment: CDR1 SGHTA and CDR2 FQGNSA. Trimming stripped 5 bases from V and 8 bases from J, with 22 bases between. Here the CDR3 DNA reads TGTGCCAGCAGCGCGGGGGCATCCAACTGGGGACACATTCAGTACTTC. Translating it yields CASSAGASNWGHIQYF.

The chain recombines TRBV9 with TRBJ2-7; D is ambiguous. Germline loops: CDR1 SGDLS, CDR2 YYNGEE. This CDR3 comprises 14 residues. V lost 0 bases to trimming and J lost 0 bases, with 7 bases between them. In nucleotides, the CDR3 is TGTGCCAGCAGCGTAGTGCCCAGCTCCTACGAGCAGTACTTC. Translation gives CASSVVPSSYEQYF.

The sample holds a few counts of this clonotype. This chain connects TRBV5-1 to TRBJ2-5, with 8 bases fitting TRBD2. The last part of the DNA fits TRBJ2-7 better; the J call may be wrong. Germline assignment: CDR1 SGHRS and CDR2 YFSETQ. This CDR3 is built from 16 residues. CDR3 residues: CASSLAEGTRFYEQYF. CDR3 nucleotide sequence: TGCGCCAGCAGCTTGGCCGAAGGGACTAGATTCTACGAGCAGTACTTC.